This T cell receptor (beta chain) was profiled in a study of blood T cell repertoires in COVID-19. Background on the study: The United States, Italy and Spain supplied acute and convalescent COVID-19 samples. PBMCs, B-cell-depleted T cells, or T cells were the source of the cDNA or gDNA that made up the material.

Per the authors' pipeline: It was from reference gene primer amplification that nucleated cell counts were estimated. Profiled with immunoSEQ multiplex PCR; TCRdb holds only in-frame clones, not every one. V, J and clone size are taken as reported in that table, and D and trimming were inferred from the DNA itself. This sample has about 120,000 clones, with approximately 78% found just once. J gave up 4 bases and V 8 bases, and 7 bases lay outside the gene matches. Per the germline V gene, CDR1 is SGHTA and CDR2 is FQGNSA. CDR3 length: 13 amino acids. This chain links TRBV7-2 with TRBJ1-1, with 7 bases identical to TRBD1. Sequencing used peripheral blood. The sequence came from a man between 65 and 85 years old with acute or convalescent COVID-19. For the CDR3, the DNA is TGTGCCAGCCGGGGCTACAGGGGCACTGAAGCTTTCTTT. Its protein is CASRGYRGTEAFF.